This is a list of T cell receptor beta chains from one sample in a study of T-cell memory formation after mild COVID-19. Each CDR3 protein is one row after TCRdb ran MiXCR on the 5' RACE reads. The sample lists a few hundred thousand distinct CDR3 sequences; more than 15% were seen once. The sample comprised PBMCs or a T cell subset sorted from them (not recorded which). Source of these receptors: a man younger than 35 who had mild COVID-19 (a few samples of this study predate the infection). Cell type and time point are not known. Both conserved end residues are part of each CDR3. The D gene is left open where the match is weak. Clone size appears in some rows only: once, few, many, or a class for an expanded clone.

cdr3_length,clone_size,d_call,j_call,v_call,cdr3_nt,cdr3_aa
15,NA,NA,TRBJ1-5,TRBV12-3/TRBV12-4,TGTGCCAGCACCACGGGCCAATGGGTGAATCAGCCCCAGCATTTT,CASTTGQWVNQPQHF
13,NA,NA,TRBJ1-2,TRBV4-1,TGCGCCAGCAGCCAGAGGGAGGGTAGGGGCTACACCTTC,CASSQREGRGYTF
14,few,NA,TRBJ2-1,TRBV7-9,TGTGCCAGCAGCCCCGACTTGAACTACAATGAGCAGTTCTTC,CASSPDLNYNEQFF
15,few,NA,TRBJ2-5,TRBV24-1,TGTGCCACCAGTGTAGGCACACGTGCCGGCGAGACCCAGTACTTC,CATSVGTRAGETQYF
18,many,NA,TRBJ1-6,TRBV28,TGTGCCAGCAGTTTATCCCGGTTTCTGAGCTCCTATAATTCACCCCTCCACTTT,CASSLSRFLSSYNSPLHF
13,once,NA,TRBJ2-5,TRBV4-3,TGCGCCAGCAGCCAAGGCATCAGAGAGACCCAGTACTTC,CASSQGIRETQYF
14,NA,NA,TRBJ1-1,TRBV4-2,TGTGCCAGCAGCCAAGAGCGGCTCGGGACTGAAGCTTTCTTT,CASSQERLGTEAFF
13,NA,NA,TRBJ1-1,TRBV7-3,TGTGCCAGCAGCATGGGCAAAAACACTGAAGCTTTCTTT,CASSMGKNTEAFF
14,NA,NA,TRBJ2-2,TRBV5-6,TGTGCCAGCAGCTTCAGGGAAAACAACGGGGAGCTGTTTTTT,CASSFRENNGELFF
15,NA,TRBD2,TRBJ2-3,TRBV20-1,TGCAGTGCTAACCTAGCGGGGGGGAACCAAGATACGCAGTATTTT,CSANLAGGNQDTQYF
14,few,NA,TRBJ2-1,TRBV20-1,TGCAGTGCACCGCCCGGGGGGCTTAGGGGTGAGCAGTTCTTC,CSAPPGGLRGEQFF
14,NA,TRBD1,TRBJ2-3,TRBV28,TGTGCCAGCAGTGCCCCAAATCTCAGGGGGACGCAGTATTTT,CASSAPNLRGTQYF
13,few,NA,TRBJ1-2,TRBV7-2,TGTGCCAGCAGCTTAGAATCGGGGGCTGGCTACACCTTC,CASSLESGAGYTF
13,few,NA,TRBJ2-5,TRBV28,TGTGCCCCAGCGTCACTACACCAAGAGACCCAGTACTTC,CAPASLHQETQYF
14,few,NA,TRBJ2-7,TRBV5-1,TGCGCCAGCAGCTCTGGGGTTGGTGGGAACGAGCAGTACTTC,CASSSGVGGNEQYF
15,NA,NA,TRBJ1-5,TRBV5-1,TGCGCCAGCAGCTTGGCCCCTGGGGGTGAACAGCCCCAGCATTTT,CASSLAPGGEQPQHF
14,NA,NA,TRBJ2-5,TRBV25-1,TGTGCCAGCAGTGAATATGGCGGCCAAGAGACCCAGTACTTC,CASSEYGGQETQYF
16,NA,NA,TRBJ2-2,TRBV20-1,TGCAGTGCTAGGGACCCTCTCCGGGGGAACACCGGGGAGCTGTTTTTT,CSARDPLRGNTGELFF
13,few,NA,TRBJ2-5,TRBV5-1,TGCGCCAGCAGGTCCGTTCGTCAAGAGACCCAGTACTTC,CASRSVRQETQYF
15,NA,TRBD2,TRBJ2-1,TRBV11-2,TGTGCCAGCAGCTTAGCAGCGGGGGGCTGGTGGGAGCAGTTCTTC,CASSLAAGGWWEQFF
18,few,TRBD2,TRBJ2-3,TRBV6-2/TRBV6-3,TGTGCCAGCAGTTACCTTACTCTTAGCGGGTTAGGCACAGATACGCAGTATTTT,CASSYLTLSGLGTDTQYF
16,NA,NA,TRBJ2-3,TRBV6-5,TGTGCCAGCAGTTACACAGGGATTACTAGCACAGATACGCAGTATTTT,CASSYTGITSTDTQYF
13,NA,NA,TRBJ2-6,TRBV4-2,TGTGCCAGCGTCGGGCCTGGGGCCAACGTCCTGACTTTC,CASVGPGANVLTF
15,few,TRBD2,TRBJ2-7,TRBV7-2,TGTGCCAGCAGCTTAGGAGTCGGGGGGGTCTACGAGCAGTACTTC,CASSLGVGGVYEQYF
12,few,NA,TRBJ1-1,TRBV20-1,TGCAGTGCTGAACTAGCGAACACTGAAGCTTTCTTT,CSAELANTEAFF
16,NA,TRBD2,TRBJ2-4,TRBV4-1,TGCGCCAGCAGCCAGGGACTAGCGGGGGGTTTATACATTCAGTACTTC,CASSQGLAGGLYIQYF
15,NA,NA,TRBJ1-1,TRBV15,TGTGCCACCAGCAGAGACCAGGCTCTGAACACTGAAGCTTTCTTT,CATSRDQALNTEAFF
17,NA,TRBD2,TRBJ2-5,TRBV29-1,TGCAGCGTTGGGGCTAGCGGGGGCCCTTCGCCCCAAGAGACCCAGTACTTC,CSVGASGGPSPQETQYF
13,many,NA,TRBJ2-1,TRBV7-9,TGTGCCAGCATCTTGGACAGTTACAATGAGCAGTTCTTC,CASILDSYNEQFF